The 7 T cell receptor beta chains given below trace back to one sample, sequenced in a study of shared clonotypes between healthy human individuals. CD8 cells regarded as naive lacked CD45RO, were positively chosen for CCR7, and omitted terminally differentiated effector memory CD45RA+ cells. Sequencing used immunoSEQ multiplex PCR; TCRdb keeps in-frame clones, though not all of them. This sample has about 2.1 million clones, with around 93% found just once. Source material: naive CD8+ T cells from PBMCs. These receptors all come from a man younger than 35 in good health. Some clones in this sample may be carry-over from other donors' samples.

CDR3 residues: CASSFTEGSMETQYF. The CDR3, as DNA: TGTGCCAGCAGTTTTACAGAAGGGAGTATGGAGACCCAGTACTTC. The rearrangement joins TRBV27 to TRBJ2-5, with D perhaps TRBD2 (5 bases). CDR3 length equals 15 residues. V lost 3 bases, J lost 5 bases, and 16 bases lay in between. Germline V gene lookup returns CDR1 MNHEY and CDR2 SMNVEV (reference sequence).

The chain uses TRBV7-9 and TRBJ2-7; the match to TRBD1 covers 8 bases. Per the germline V gene, CDR1 is SEHNR and CDR2 is FQNEAQ (reference sequence). The CDR3 spans 17 residues. V trimming: 1 base; J trimming: 0 bases; junction bases outside the gene matches: 8. CDR3 protein: CASSLGPGGLGSYEQYF. The CDR3 bases are TGTGCCAGCAGCTTAGGGCCAGGGGGCTTGGGCTCCTACGAGCAGTACTTC. The full variable domain, with the rest looked up from reference TRBV7-9 and TRBJ2-7, is DTGVSQNPRHKITKRGQNVTFRCDPISEHNRLYWYRQTLGQGPEFLTYFQNEAQLEKSRLLSDRFSAERPKGSFSTLEIQRTEQGDSAMYLCASSLGPGGLGSYEQYFGPGTRLTVT.

The chain uses TRBV28 and TRBJ2-1; D is unclear. This CDR3 spans 13 amino acids. V gave up 4 bases and J gave up 3 bases, with 7 bases separating them. CDR1 MDHEN and CDR2 SYDVKM come from the germline V gene. The CDR3 sequence: CASSYLDYNEQFF. The DNA for the CDR3 is TGTGCCAGCAGTTATCTAGACTACAATGAGCAGTTCTTC.

The chain carries TRBV19 and TRBJ1-1; TRBD1 aligns across 8 bases. Germline V gives CDR1 LNHDA, CDR2 SQIVND (reference sequence). The CDR3 sequence is 18 residues long. V trimming: 0 bases; J trimming: 1 base; junction bases outside the gene matches: 10. In DNA form, the CDR3 reads TGTGCCAGTAGTATAGATCCCCTGGACAGGGAAGGGAACACTGAAGCTTTCTTT. Translation gives CASSIDPLDREGNTEAFF.

The rearrangement joins TRBV9 to TRBJ2-7, with 9 positions matching TRBD1. Trimming at V came to 0 bases and at J to 2 bases, leaving 6 bases not matched to a gene. CDR3 length: 16 amino acids. Germline V lookup: CDR1 SGDLS, CDR2 YYNGEE. CDR3: CASSVARTGEAYEQYF. The DNA for the CDR3 is TGTGCCAGCAGCGTAGCGAGGACAGGGGAGGCCTACGAGCAGTACTTC.

The chain recombines TRBV29-1 with TRBJ2-7; 7 bases line up with TRBD1. This CDR3 comprises 14 residues. V lost 5 bases and J lost 3; bases outside the gene matches: 10. Per the germline V gene, CDR1 is SQVTM and CDR2 is ANQGSEA. This chain's CDR3 is CSVRQGVGLYEQYF. The CDR3 DNA reads TGCAGCGTTAGACAGGGTGTTGGCCTCTACGAGCAGTACTTC.

This clone occurred once. This chain joins TRBV7-9 and TRBJ2-5; 13 nucleotides align to TRBD2. The CDR3 has 18 residues. Germline V lookup: CDR1 SEHNR, CDR2 FQNEAQ (reference sequence). The ends lost 5 bases at V and 5 bases at J; junction bases unmatched: 14. DNA of the CDR3: TGTGCCAGCAGCATAAGCCTACTAGCGGGAGGGTTATGGGAGACCCAGTACTTC. It translates to CASSISLLAGGLWETQYF.